Shown below are 27 T cell receptor beta chains from a single sample sequenced in a study of blood T cell repertoires in COVID-19. Repertoires were generated with immunoSEQ multiplex PCR, while TCRdb's copy carries only in-frame clones and drops some. The sample lists about 220,000 clones; 84% were seen once. The source material was peripheral blood. The receptor set was obtained from a man between 50 and 59 years old with active or convalescent COVID-19.

The rearrangement uses TRBV4-2 and TRBJ1-4, with 9 bases that match TRBD1. V lost 2 bases and J lost 1; bases outside the gene matches: 2. Germline CDR1 LGHNA, CDR2 YNFKEQ. The CDR3 contains 16 residues. The CDR3 DNA follows: TGTGCCAGCAGCCAACCGGACAGGGGAACTAATGAAAAACTGTTTTTT. This sequence encodes CASSQPDRGTNEKLFF.

The chain links TRBV5-6 to TRBJ2-3; D ambiguous. V lost 3 bases and J 2 bases, leaving 13 bases between the germline ends. Germline CDR1 reads SGHDT; CDR2 reads YYEEEE. The CDR3 runs to 15 residues. This CDR3 reads CASSSVTVPTDTQYF. DNA for the CDR3: TGTGCCAGCAGCTCGGTAACCGTCCCCACAGATACGCAGTATTTT.

V gene TRBV28 combines with J gene TRBJ2-2, with 10 bases identical to TRBD2. The length of the CDR3 is 19 residues. CDR1 MDHEN and CDR2 SYDVKM come from the germline V gene. V dropped 0 bases and J dropped 1; count of bases not matched to a gene: 8. The CDR3 protein is CASSLWGQAGGVNTGELFF. The CDR3 region has the DNA TGTGCCAGCAGTTTATGGGGTCAAGCGGGAGGGGTGAACACCGGGGAGCTGTTTTTT.

As DNA, the CDR3 is TGTGCCAGCAGTGAACAGGGGAGGGCTAGCGGCAATGAGCAGTTCTTC. Translated: CASSEQGRASGNEQFF. The rearrangement uses TRBV6-1 and TRBJ2-1, with D perhaps TRBD2 (7 bases). Deletions cut 2 bases from V and 6 bases from J, with 17 bases between. The germline V gene has CDR1 MNHNS and CDR2 SASEGT. The CDR3 contains 16 residues.

V usage is TRBV28 and J usage is TRBJ1-1; a possible D gene is TRBD1 (6 bases). Germline lookup yields CDR1 MDHEN and CDR2 SYDVKM. The length of the CDR3 is 14 residues. V was shortened by 6 bases and J by 3 bases, with 14 bases between the two germline ends. This CDR3 reads CASRGQDLDTEAFF. CDR3 bases: TGTGCCAGCAGGGGACAAGATTTGGACACTGAAGCTTTCTTT.

This rearrangement joins TRBV14 to TRBJ2-1; 7 nucleotides match TRBD2. The CDR3 is 16 amino acids. Germline CDR1 SGHDN, CDR2 FVKESK. Trimming cost V 6 bases and J 2 bases; bases outside gene matches: 10. The CDR3 region has the DNA TGTGCCAGCAGTACGATGGGGGGGGTCACCTACAATGAGCAGTTCTTC. Protein: CASSTMGGVTYNEQFF.

This rearrangement joins TRBV5-1 to TRBJ1-2; D perhaps matches TRBD1 (6 bases). The germline V gene has CDR1 SGHRS and CDR2 YFSETQ. The CDR3 is made up of 14 amino acids. Trimming removed 3 bases from V and 1 base from J, with 10 bases in between. The CDR3 here is CASSYGGLNYGYTF. The CDR3 nucleotides are TGCGCCAGCAGCTACGGGGGGCTTAACTATGGCTACACCTTC.

V and J are TRBV5-1 and TRBJ1-1, with TRBD1 as a possible D gene (6 bases). CDR3 length: 17 amino acids. Trimming cost V 3 bases and J 0 bases, with 18 bases left between them. CDR1 SGHRS and CDR2 YFSETQ come from the germline V gene. CDR3 amino acids: CASSSRISGQLNTEAFF. The CDR3 nucleotides are TGCGCCAGCAGCTCACGCATTTCCGGACAGCTGAACACTGAAGCTTTCTTT. Full variable domain (outside the CDR3, taken from reference TRBV5-1 and TRBJ1-1): KAGVTQTPRYLIKTRGQQVTLSCSPISGHRSVSWYQQTPGQGLQFLFEYFSETQRNKGNFPGRFSGRQFSNSRSEMNVSTLELGDSALYLCASSSRISGQLNTEAFFGQGTRLTVV.

The chain recombines TRBV18 with TRBJ1-1; 8 bases map to TRBD1. The germline gives CDR1 KGHSH, CDR2 LQKENI. CDR3 size: 14 residues. J gave up 3 bases and V 3 bases, and 3 bases lay outside the gene matches. This CDR3 reads CASSPTGADTEAFF. CDR3 in DNA: TGTGCCAGCTCACCGACAGGGGCGGACACTGAAGCTTTCTTT.

This rearrangement joins TRBV4-1 to TRBJ2-2, with 9 bases aligning to TRBD2. V gave up 3 bases and J gave up 3 bases; unmatched junction bases: 8. The CDR3 has 17 residues. CDR1 is MGHRA, CDR2 YSYEKL, per germline. The CDR3 DNA sequence: TGCGCCAGCAGCCACCCCCCCGGGACTAGCTACACCGGGGAGCTGTTTTTT. This gives the protein CASSHPPGTSYTGELFF.

This chain links TRBV6-2 or TRBV6-3 with TRBJ2-7, with D unclear. The CDR3 totals 13 residues. The V and J ends lost 2 bases and 4 bases respectively, with 9 bases between them. The germline V gene has CDR1 MNHEY and CDR2 SVGEGT. CDR3 sequence reads: CASSYDLQYEQYF. DNA of the CDR3: TGTGCCAGCAGTTACGATCTACAGTACGAGCAGTACTTC.

The chain couples TRBV21-1 to TRBJ2-5; the table names TRBD2, a call not compared with the DNA. TRBV21-1 is a listed pseudogene. CDR3 length equals 17 residues. The CDR3 bases are TGTGCCAGCAGCAAAGAGGGGGGGCACTTTCCATTGGAGACCCAGTACTTC. Translated, it gives CASSKEGGHFPLETQYF.

The J gene is TRBJ2-3, the V gene TRBV2; weak D call: TRBD1 (6 bases). The germline V and J ends were trimmed by 4 bases and 0 bases, with 8 bases remaining between them. CDR1 SNHLY and CDR2 FYNNEI come from the germline V gene. There are 14 residues in the CDR3. CDR3 residues: CASSGTASTDTQYF. CDR3 in DNA: TGTGCCAGCAGTGGGACAGCTAGCACAGATACGCAGTATTTT.

This clone was recorded once. J is TRBJ1-2 and V is TRBV29-1; 7 positions match TRBD1. The CDR3 covers 14 residues. Germline values: CDR1 SQVTM, CDR2 ANQGSEA. V was clipped by 4 bases and J by 4 bases; unmatched bases: 9. CDR3 coding DNA: TGCAGCGTTGTCTGGAGAGGGGGCCTCTATGGCTACACCTTC. It translates to CSVVWRGGLYGYTF.

The J gene is TRBJ1-1, the V gene TRBV4-1, with 7 bases fitting TRBD1. This CDR3 contains 15 residues. Germline V gene sequence: CDR1 MGHRA, CDR2 YSYEKL. Trimming at V came to 4 bases and at J to 5 bases, leaving 10 bases not matched to a gene. CDR3 sequence (DNA): TGCGCCAGCAGCCCCTCACAAACACAGGGGACTGAAGCTTTCTTT. It specifies CASSPSQTQGTEAFF.

The rearrangement links TRBV27 to TRBJ2-3; D is possibly TRBD1 (5 bases). V lost 8 bases, J lost 0 bases, and 9 bases lay in between. This CDR3 is 13 amino acids long. The germline gives CDR1 MNHEY, CDR2 SMNVEV (reference sequence). The CDR3 DNA reads TGTGCCAGCGGGGCGATGAGCACAGATACGCAGTATTTT. It specifies CASGAMSTDTQYF.

In its sample, this clone was seen once. The chain carries TRBV10-3 and TRBJ1-1; D might be TRBD1 (6 bases). From germline, CDR1 is ENHRY and CDR2 SYGVKD. This CDR3 comprises 14 residues. Trimming stripped 10 bases from V and 5 bases from J, with 20 bases between. The DNA for the CDR3 is TGTGCCACCTTACAGCGGGGGGCGGGAACTGAAGCTTTCTTT. This translates into CATLQRGAGTEAFF.

The chain combines TRBV20-1 with TRBJ2-1; D remains unclear. Trimming removed 7 bases at V and 8 bases at J, with 12 bases between. The CDR3 runs to 11 residues. Germline loops: CDR1 DFQATT, CDR2 SNEGSKA (reference sequence). CDR3 sequence (DNA): TGCAGTGTCAACTTGCGCGATGAGCAGTTCTTC. It yields the protein CSVNLRDEQFF.

The rearrangement joins TRBV29-1 to TRBJ2-1, with 8 bases fitting TRBD2. The CDR3 is made up of 14 amino acids. J gave up 8 bases and V 3 bases, and 9 bases lay outside the gene matches. Germline CDR1 SQVTM, CDR2 ANQGSEA. The CDR3 DNA is TGCAGCGTTGATGCTAGCGGGTGGGCGGATGAGCAGTTCTTC. It specifies CSVDASGWADEQFF.

The chain employs TRBV19 and TRBJ1-2; TRBD1 might be the D (6 bases). CDR1 and CDR2 from the germline V gene are LNHDA and SQIVND (reference sequence). This CDR3 has 15 residues. Trimming cost V 4 bases and J 8 bases, with 20 bases left between them. CDR3 sequence (DNA): TGTGCCAGTAGTAGAAAATACACAGGGATGGGCGGCTACACCTTC. Encoded protein: CASSRKYTGMGGYTF.

The chain recombines TRBV5-6 with TRBJ1-2, with TRBD1 as a possible D gene (5 bases). Per germline, CDR1 SGHDT and CDR2 YYEEEE. The CDR3 spans 13 residues. Trimming took 0 bases from V and 7 from J, leaving 10 bases between them. The CDR3 region has the DNA TGTGCCAGCAGCTTGGGGCAGGGACTTGGCTACACCTTC. Translated, it gives CASSLGQGLGYTF.

The V and J genes are TRBV19 and TRBJ2-1; 10 bases are a match to TRBD2. Germline CDR1 LNHDA, CDR2 SQIVND (reference sequence). CDR3 length equals 15 residues. The CDR3 nucleotides are TGTGCTTGTGACCGTGGGACTAGCGATTCCAATGAGCAGTTCTTC. It translates to CACDRGTSDSNEQFF.

This clone occurred a few times. The chain couples TRBV6-4 to TRBJ1-5; weak D call: TRBD1 (5 bases). Trimming removed 5 bases at V and 4 bases at J, with 9 bases between. This CDR3 has 13 amino acids. Germline V gene lookup returns CDR1 MRHNA and CDR2 SNTAGT. The CDR3 bases are TGTGCCAGCAGTTTAGGGGAAAATCAGCCCCAGCATTTT. As protein: CASSLGENQPQHF.

Comment on this clone: Other DNA sequences in this sample translate to the same CDR3. This chain connects TRBV11-2 to TRBJ1-2, with a possible D match to TRBD1 (5 bases). Between the trimmed V and J ends, which lost 3 bases and 8 bases, there was a span of 10 bases. CDR3 length: 12 residues. Germline V lookup: CDR1 SGHAT, CDR2 FQNNGV. For the CDR3, the DNA is TGTGCCAGCAGCTTGGGGGGATTGGGCTACACCTTC. Amino acids: CASSLGGLGYTF.

V usage is TRBV18 and J usage is TRBJ2-7; 7 bases match TRBD2. Germline CDR1 is KGHSH and CDR2 is LQKENI. Trimming cost V 3 bases and J 5 bases; bases outside gene matches: 7. CDR3 size: 14 residues. This CDR3 reads CASSPTSSAHEQYF. As DNA, the CDR3 is TGTGCCAGCTCACCGACTAGCTCTGCCCACGAGCAGTACTTC.

The chain is built from TRBV24-1 and TRBJ1-2, with D uncertain. Germline loops: CDR1 KGHDR, CDR2 SFDVKD. The CDR3 runs to 13 residues. Trimming took off 4 bases at V and 0 bases at J, with 5 bases between the two ends. The CDR3: CATSDPANYGYTF. The CDR3 DNA sequence: TGTGCCACCAGTGACCCAGCTAACTATGGCTACACCTTC.

This sequence joins TRBV19 and TRBJ2-1; 12 nucleotides align to TRBD2. This CDR3 comprises 15 residues. Germline lookup yields CDR1 LNHDA and CDR2 SQIVND (reference sequence). The trim removed 7 bases at V and 5 bases at J, leaving 6 bases unmatched. The CDR3 DNA reads TGTGCCAGTATCCCTAGCGGGGGGGCTGACAATGAGCAGTTCTTC. Encoded protein: CASIPSGGADNEQFF. The complete variable domain, with remaining parts taken from reference TRBV19 and TRBJ2-1, reads DGGITQSPKYLFRKEGQNVTLSCEQNLNHDAMYWYRQDPGQGLRLIYYSQIVNDFQKGDIAEGYSVSREKKESFPLTVTSAQKNPTAFYLCASIPSGGADNEQFFGPGTRLTVL.